This entry is about one T cell receptor (beta chain). Its antigen is currently unknown. Donors came from a validation cohort of 95 to 150 subjects, distinct from the first 666-subject cohort. Profiling relied on immunoSEQ multiplex PCR, and the TCRdb table lists in-frame clones only, not all of them. The sample lists 110,000 to 150,000 clones, about 95% occurring once. The source of the sample is a study of cytomegalovirus exposure and HLA in healthy donors. On the study more broadly: According to later analysis, the same platform produced the roughly 110 validation and several hundred first-cohort repertoires.

Study findings and constraints: Generally TCR sequences proved uncommon, though certain public TCRs appeared in numerous donors. Cytomegalovirus association was listed for roughly 160 TCR beta chains.

Germline V CDR1 and CDR2: MNHNS, SASEGT. Deletions cut 9 bases from V and 6 bases from J, with 6 bases between. This CDR3 comprises 9 residues. The chain employs TRBV6-1 and TRBJ2-7; no firm D call. Source material: PBMCs. The TCR was taken from a man younger than 35 in good health and CMV-seropositive. As DNA, the CDR3 is TGTGCCAGAACTTCCGAGCAGTACTTC. It specifies CARTSEQYF.